This TCR beta chain emerged from a study of blood T cell repertoires in COVID-19. Looking at the study overall: COVID-19 samples from acute and convalescent phases originated in the United States, Italy and Spain.

Repertoires were generated with immunoSEQ multiplex PCR, while TCRdb's copy carries only in-frame clones and drops some. Counted here are 60,000 to 75,000 clones, nearly 90% occurring once; the ten biggest clones make up 3.4%. V was pared by 4 bases and J by 0 bases, with 8 bases between. CDR1 and CDR2 from the germline V gene are SQVTM and ANQGSEA. This CDR3 is built from 13 residues. In Seattle, patients joined the study during active infection and were tracked longitudinally. The TCR originated in a woman in her fifties or sixties with COVID-19, enrolled during active disease. The chain employs TRBV29-1 and TRBJ2-3, with D unresolved. The sample comprised peripheral blood. CDR3 nucleotides: TGCAGCGTTGCGGGTGCTAGCACAGATACGCAGTATTTT. Residues: CSVAGASTDTQYF.